The 10 T cell receptor beta chains below were found in one sample sequenced in a study of T cell repertoires in cytomegalovirus infection. Using its own MiXCR run on the reads, TCRdb lists one record per CDR3 protein. Altogether roughly 600,000 distinct CDR3 sequences are present, 20% to 25% being singletons, with the ten largest covering around 8%. Source material: CD8+ T cells from PBMCs. The receptors were gathered from a human donor in good health (CMV status not recorded). Some clones in this sample may be carry-over from other donors' samples.

This clonotype was counted at least ten times. V is TRBV7-8 and J is TRBJ1-4; D is undetermined. V lost 5 bases and J lost 1, with 11 bases in between. Germline V CDR1 and CDR2: SGHVS, FQNEAQ. The CDR3 sequence is 15 residues long. CDR3 coding DNA: TGTGCCAGCAGCCGGAAGGGCGGAACTAATGAAAAACTGTTTTTT. As protein: CASSRKGGTNEKLFF.

The chain recombines TRBV6-5 with TRBJ2-7; D remains unclear. CDR1 is MNHEY, CDR2 SVGAGI, per germline. This CDR3 is built from 14 residues. Trimming cost V 5 bases and J 4 bases, with 15 bases left between them. CDR3 bases: TGTGCCAGCAGTCCGGCCCGAAAGGTATACGAGCAGTACTTC. Its translation: CASSPARKVYEQYF.

This clonotype appeared many times. V usage is TRBV7-6 and J usage is TRBJ2-5, with D uncertain. Per germline, CDR1 SGHVS and CDR2 FNYEAQ. The CDR3 sequence is 13 residues long. Trimming took off 5 bases at V and 0 bases at J, with 7 bases between the two ends. CDR3 DNA: TGTGCCAGCAGCCCTTGGTACCAAGAGACCCAGTACTTC. Translated, it gives CASSPWYQETQYF.

This clonotype appeared many times. The chain recombines TRBV7-2 with TRBJ1-1; no reliable D call. The V and J ends lost 2 bases and 10 bases respectively, with 8 bases between them. Germline V CDR1 and CDR2: SGHTA, FQGNSA. This CDR3 is 11 amino acids long. DNA of the CDR3: TGTGCCAGCAGCTTACCTTTTCCAGCTTTCTTT. This sequence encodes CASSLPFPAFF.

To note about this clonotype: A clone one base away is much larger, so this may be a read error. This chain links TRBV7-6 with TRBJ2-7; perhaps TRBD1 as D (6 bases). Trimming took off 4 bases at V and 6 bases at J, with 13 bases between the two ends. This CDR3 spans 13 amino acids. Germline assignment: CDR1 SGHVS and CDR2 FNYEAQ. In DNA form, the CDR3 reads TGTGCCAGCAGCTCAGGGGAAACCTGCGAGCAGTACTTC. This codes for CASSSGETCEQYF. Looking up the rest from reference TRBV7-6 and TRBJ2-7 gives the full variable domain: GAGVSQSPRYKVTKRGQDVALRCDPISGHVSLYWYRQALGQGPEFLTYFNYEAQQDKSGLPNDRFSAERPEGSISTLTIQRTEQRDSAMYRCASSSGETCEQYFGPGTRLTVT.

This rearrangement joins TRBV19 to TRBJ2-2, with D possibly being TRBD2 (5 bases). The length of the CDR3 is 18 residues. Germline V lookup: CDR1 LNHDA, CDR2 SQIVND (reference sequence). V was trimmed by 2 bases and J by 0 bases, leaving 16 bases between them. The DNA of the CDR3 is TGTGCCAGTAGTATATCTATGGAGGATCTCGCGAACACCGGGGAGCTGTTTTTT. Protein sequence: CASSISMEDLANTGELFF.

This chain joins TRBV3-1 and TRBJ2-5, with D perhaps given as TRBD1 or TRBD2 (6 bases each). V shed 3 bases and J shed 1 base, with 12 bases lying between them. Germline values: CDR1 LGHDT, CDR2 YNNKEL (reference sequence). CDR3 length: 15 residues. The CDR3 loop is CASSHPGATQETQYF. The CDR3, as DNA: TGTGCCAGCAGCCATCCGGGGGCTACCCAAGAGACCCAGTACTTC.

The CDR3 reads CASLSPGANVLTF. The CDR3 DNA sequence: TGTGCCAGTTTATCTCCTGGGGCCAACGTCCTGACTTTC. This chain links TRBV19 with TRBJ2-6; D is undetermined. With 8 bases removed from V and 2 bases from J, the gap between germline ends came to 7 bases. There are 13 residues in the CDR3. The V gene's germline CDR1 is LNHDA and CDR2 SQIVND (reference sequence).

The rearrangement links TRBV20-1 to TRBJ1-2, with a possible D match to TRBD1 (6 bases). V was shortened by 2 bases and J by 3 bases, with 10 bases between the two germline ends. The CDR3 runs to 13 residues. Germline values: CDR1 DFQATT, CDR2 SNEGSKA (reference sequence). DNA of the CDR3: TGCAGTGCTAGAATGGACAGACACTATGGCTACACCTTC. As protein: CSARMDRHYGYTF.

This clonotype was observed a handful of times. The chain has TRBV27 and TRBJ2-7; D is undetermined. V was trimmed by 7 bases and J by 6 bases, leaving 10 bases between them. The CDR3 is 11 residues long. The germline gives CDR1 MNHEY, CDR2 SMNVEV (reference sequence). The CDR3 region is CASNTPPEQYF. DNA of the CDR3: TGTGCCAGCAATACACCGCCCGAGCAGTACTTC.